Detailed here is one TCR beta chain. This specimen comes from a study of technical replicates of blood from a few donors. This CDR3 comprises 11 residues. Method: immunoSEQ multiplex PCR; TCRdb's copy keeps in-frame clones and lacks some. Here the sample spans roughly 92,000 clones, approximately 95% being singletons. The receptor was derived from a human donor in good health. The sample comprised T cells isolated from PBMCs. The chain couples TRBV1 to TRBJ1-2; the table names TRBD1, a call not compared with the DNA. TRBV1 is marked as a pseudogene. This CDR3 reads CTPSTGHGYTF. The CDR3, as DNA: TGCACCCCTTCGACAGGGCATGGCTACACCTTC.